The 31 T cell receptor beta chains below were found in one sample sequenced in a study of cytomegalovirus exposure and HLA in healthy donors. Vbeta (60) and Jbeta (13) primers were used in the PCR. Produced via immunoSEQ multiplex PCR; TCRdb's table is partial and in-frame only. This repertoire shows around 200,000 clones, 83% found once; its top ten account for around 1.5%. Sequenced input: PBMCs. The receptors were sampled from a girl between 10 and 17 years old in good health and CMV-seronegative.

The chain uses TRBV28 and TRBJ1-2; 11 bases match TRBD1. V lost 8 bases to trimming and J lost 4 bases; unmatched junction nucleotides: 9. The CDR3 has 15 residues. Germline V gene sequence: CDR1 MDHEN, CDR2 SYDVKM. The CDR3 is CASVHQGQGVYGYTF. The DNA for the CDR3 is TGTGCCAGCGTACACCAGGGACAGGGGGTCTATGGCTACACCTTC.

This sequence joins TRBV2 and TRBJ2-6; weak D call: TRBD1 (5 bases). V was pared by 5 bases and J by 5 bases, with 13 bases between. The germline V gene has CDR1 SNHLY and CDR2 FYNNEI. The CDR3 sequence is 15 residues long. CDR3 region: CASSRQWLWANVLTF. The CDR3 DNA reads TGTGCCAGCAGTCGACAGTGGCTCTGGGCCAACGTCCTGACTTTC.

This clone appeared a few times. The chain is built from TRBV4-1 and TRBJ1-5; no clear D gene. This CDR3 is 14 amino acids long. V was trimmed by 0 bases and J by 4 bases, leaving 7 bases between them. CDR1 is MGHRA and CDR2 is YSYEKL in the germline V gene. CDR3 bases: TGCGCCAGCAGCCAAGAATTTCAGAATCAGCCCCAGCATTTT. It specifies CASSQEFQNQPQHF.

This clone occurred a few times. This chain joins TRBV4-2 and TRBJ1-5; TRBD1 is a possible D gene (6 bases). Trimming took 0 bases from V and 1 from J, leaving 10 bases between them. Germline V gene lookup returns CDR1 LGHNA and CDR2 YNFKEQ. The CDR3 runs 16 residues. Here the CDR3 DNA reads TGTGCCAGCAGCCAAGAACAGGGTAACAGCAATCAGCCCCAGCATTTT. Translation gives CASSQEQGNSNQPQHF.

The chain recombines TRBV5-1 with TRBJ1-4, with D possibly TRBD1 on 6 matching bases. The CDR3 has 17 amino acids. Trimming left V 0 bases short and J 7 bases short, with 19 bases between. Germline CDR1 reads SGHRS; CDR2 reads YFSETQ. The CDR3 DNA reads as TGCGCCAGCAGCTTGGACCAGGGGTTGAGGGGTCTTGAAAAACTGTTTTTT. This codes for CASSLDQGLRGLEKLFF.

The CDR3 here is CASSPRARGYGYTF. DNA for the CDR3: TGTGCCAGCAGCCCCCGGGCCCGAGGGTATGGCTACACCTTC. The chain links TRBV5-8 to TRBJ1-2; D gene ambiguous. Germline assignment: CDR1 SGHTS and CDR2 YDEGEE. Trimming cost V 4 bases and J 5 bases, with 15 bases left between them. This CDR3 has 14 amino acids.

CDR3 amino acids: CASSRQSGNTEAFF. The CDR3 DNA sequence: TGTGCCAGCAGTCGACAGTCGGGGAACACTGAAGCTTTCTTT. The chain links TRBV7-9 to TRBJ1-1, with a weak D call TRBD1 (5 bases). The germline gives CDR1 SEHNR, CDR2 FQNEAQ (reference sequence). V was pared by 6 bases and J by 1 base, with 12 bases between. The CDR3 runs to 14 residues. Using reference TRBV7-9 and TRBJ1-1 for the parts outside the CDR3, the full variable domain is DTGVSQNPRHKITKRGQNVTFRCDPISEHNRLYWYRQTLGQGPEFLTYFQNEAQLEKSRLLSDRFSAERPKGSFSTLEIQRTEQGDSAMYLCASSRQSGNTEAFFGQGTRLTVV.

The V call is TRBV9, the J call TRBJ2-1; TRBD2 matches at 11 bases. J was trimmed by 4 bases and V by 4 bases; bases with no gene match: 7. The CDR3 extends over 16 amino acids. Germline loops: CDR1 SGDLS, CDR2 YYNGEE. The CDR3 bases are TGTGCCAGCAGCACTAGCGGGAGTGGGGGTTACAATGAGCAGTTCTTC. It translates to CASSTSGSGGYNEQFF.

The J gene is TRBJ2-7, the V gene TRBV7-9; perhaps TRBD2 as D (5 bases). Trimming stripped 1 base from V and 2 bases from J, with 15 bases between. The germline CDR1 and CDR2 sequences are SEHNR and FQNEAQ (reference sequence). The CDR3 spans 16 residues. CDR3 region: CASSLVSSWTPYEQYF. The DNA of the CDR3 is TGTGCCAGCAGCTTAGTGTCTAGCTGGACCCCCTACGAGCAGTACTTC.

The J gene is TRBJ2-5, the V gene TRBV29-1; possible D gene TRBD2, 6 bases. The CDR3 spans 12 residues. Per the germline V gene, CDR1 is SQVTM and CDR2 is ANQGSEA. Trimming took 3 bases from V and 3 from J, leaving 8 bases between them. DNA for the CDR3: TGCAGCGTTGACCCGGGAGAAGAGACCCAGTACTTC. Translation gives CSVDPGEETQYF.

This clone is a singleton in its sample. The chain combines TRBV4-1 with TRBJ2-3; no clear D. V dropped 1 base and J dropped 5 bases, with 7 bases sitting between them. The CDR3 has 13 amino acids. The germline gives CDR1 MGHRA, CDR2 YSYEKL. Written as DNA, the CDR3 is TGCGCCAGCAGCCAAGGTAGAGAAGATACGCAGTATTTT. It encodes CASSQGREDTQYF.

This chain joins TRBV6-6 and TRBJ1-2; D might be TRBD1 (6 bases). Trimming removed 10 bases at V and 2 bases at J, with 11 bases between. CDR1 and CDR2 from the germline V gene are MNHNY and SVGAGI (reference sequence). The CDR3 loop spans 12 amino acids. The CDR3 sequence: CAIHRANYGYTF. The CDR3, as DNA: TGTGCCATCCACAGGGCAAACTATGGCTACACCTTC.

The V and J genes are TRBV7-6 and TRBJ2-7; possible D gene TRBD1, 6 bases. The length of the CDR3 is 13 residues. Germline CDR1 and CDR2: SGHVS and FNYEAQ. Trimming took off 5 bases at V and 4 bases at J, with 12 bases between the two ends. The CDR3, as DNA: TGTGCCAGCAGCCAGCAAACAGGGTACGAGCAGTACTTC. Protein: CASSQQTGYEQYF.

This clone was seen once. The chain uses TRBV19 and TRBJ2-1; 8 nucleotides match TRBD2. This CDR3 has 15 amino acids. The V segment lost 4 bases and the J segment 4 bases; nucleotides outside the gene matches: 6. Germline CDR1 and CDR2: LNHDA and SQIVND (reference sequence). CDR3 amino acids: CASSSWGLGYNEQFF. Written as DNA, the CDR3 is TGTGCCAGTAGTAGCTGGGGACTAGGTTACAATGAGCAGTTCTTC.

The CDR3 sequence is CASSTGDLDEQYF. The CDR3 DNA is TGTGCCTCATCGACAGGGGATCTTGACGAGCAGTACTTC. V gene TRBV30 combines with J gene TRBJ2-7, with 8 bases fitting TRBD1. This CDR3 contains 13 residues. CDR1 is GTSNPN and CDR2 is SVGIG in the germline V gene (reference sequence). The ends lost 7 bases at V and 5 bases at J; junction bases unmatched: 10.

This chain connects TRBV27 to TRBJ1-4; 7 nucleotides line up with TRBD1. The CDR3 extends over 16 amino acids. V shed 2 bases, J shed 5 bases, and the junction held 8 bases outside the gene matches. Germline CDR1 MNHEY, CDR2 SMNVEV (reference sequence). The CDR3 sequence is CASSLKGTVVNEKLFF. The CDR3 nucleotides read TGTGCCAGCAGTTTAAAAGGGACAGTGGTAAATGAAAAACTGTTTTTT.

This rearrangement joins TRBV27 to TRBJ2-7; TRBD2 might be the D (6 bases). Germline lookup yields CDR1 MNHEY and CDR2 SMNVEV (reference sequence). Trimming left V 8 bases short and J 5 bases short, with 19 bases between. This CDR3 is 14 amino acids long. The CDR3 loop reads CASAPGGAKNEQYF. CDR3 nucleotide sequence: TGTGCCAGCGCACCCGGCGGGGCTAAAAACGAGCAGTACTTC.

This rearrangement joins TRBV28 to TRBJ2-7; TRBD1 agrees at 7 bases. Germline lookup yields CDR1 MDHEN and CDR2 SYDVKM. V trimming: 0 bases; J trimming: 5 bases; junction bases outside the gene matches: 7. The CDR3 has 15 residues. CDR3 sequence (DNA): TGTGCCAGCAGTTTATGGGTCGGACAGGCCAACGAGCAGTACTTC. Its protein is CASSLWVGQANEQYF.

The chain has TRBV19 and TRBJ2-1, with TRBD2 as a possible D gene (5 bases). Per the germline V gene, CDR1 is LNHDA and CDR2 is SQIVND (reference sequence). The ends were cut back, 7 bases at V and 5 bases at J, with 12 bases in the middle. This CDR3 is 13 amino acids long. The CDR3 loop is CASMVAGNNEQFF. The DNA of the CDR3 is TGTGCCAGTATGGTGGCCGGGAACAATGAGCAGTTCTTC.

The CDR3 here is CAWSVMLLWGTGSSYEQYF. DNA for the CDR3: TGTGCCTGGAGTGTCATGCTTCTTTGGGGGACAGGGTCCTCCTACGAGCAGTACTTC. The V gene is TRBV30, the J gene TRBJ2-7; TRBD1 aligns across 9 bases. Germline assignment: CDR1 GTSNPN and CDR2 SVGIG (reference sequence). Trimming removed 0 bases from V and 0 bases from J; junction bases left unmatched: 15. This CDR3 has 19 residues.

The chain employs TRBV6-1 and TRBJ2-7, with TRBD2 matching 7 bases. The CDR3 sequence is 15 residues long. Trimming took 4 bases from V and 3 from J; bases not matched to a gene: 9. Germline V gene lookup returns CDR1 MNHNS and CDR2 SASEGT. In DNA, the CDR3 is TGTGCCAGCAGTGGGGGAGCGGGGACCATCTACGAGCAGTACTTC. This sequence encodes CASSGGAGTIYEQYF.

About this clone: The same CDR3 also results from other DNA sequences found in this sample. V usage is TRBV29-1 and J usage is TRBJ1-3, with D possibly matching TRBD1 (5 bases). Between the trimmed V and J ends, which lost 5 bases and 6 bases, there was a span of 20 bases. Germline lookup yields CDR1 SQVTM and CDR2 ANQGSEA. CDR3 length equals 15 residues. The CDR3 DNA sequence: TGCAGCGTTACGCCCTTAGTCGGGACTTCAAACACCATATATTTT. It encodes CSVTPLVGTSNTIYF.

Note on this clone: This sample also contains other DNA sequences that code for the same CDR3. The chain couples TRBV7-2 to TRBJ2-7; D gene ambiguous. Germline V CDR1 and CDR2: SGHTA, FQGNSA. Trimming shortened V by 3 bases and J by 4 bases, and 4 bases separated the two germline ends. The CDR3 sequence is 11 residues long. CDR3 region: CASSLRYEQYF. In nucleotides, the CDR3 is TGTGCCAGCAGCTTGCGGTACGAGCAGTACTTC. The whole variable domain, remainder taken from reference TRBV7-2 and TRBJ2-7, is GAGVSQSPSNKVTEKGKDVELRCDPISGHTALYWYRQSLGQGLEFLIYFQGNSAPDKSGLPSDRFSAERTGGSVSTLTIQRTQQEDSAVYLCASSLRYEQYFGPGTRLTVT.

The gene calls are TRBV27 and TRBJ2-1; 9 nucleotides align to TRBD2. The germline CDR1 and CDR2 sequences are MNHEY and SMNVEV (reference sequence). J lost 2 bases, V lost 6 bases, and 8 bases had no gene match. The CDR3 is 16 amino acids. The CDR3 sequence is CASSDDIAGAYNEQFF. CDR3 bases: TGTGCCAGCAGCGACGACATAGCGGGAGCCTACAATGAGCAGTTCTTC.

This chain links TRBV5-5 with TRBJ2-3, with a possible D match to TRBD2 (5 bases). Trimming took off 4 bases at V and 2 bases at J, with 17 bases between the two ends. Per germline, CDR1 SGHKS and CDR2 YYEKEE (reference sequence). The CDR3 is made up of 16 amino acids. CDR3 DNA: TGTGCCAGCAGCCGCCTGTTTCCGAGGGACACAGATACGCAGTATTTT. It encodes CASSRLFPRDTDTQYF.

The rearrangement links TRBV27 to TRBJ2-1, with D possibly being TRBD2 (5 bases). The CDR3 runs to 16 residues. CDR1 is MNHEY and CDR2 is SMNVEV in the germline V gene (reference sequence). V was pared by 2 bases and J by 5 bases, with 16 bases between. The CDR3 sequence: CASSLRRSHLHNEQFF. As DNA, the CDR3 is TGTGCCAGCAGTTTAAGGAGGTCGCACCTCCACAATGAGCAGTTCTTC.

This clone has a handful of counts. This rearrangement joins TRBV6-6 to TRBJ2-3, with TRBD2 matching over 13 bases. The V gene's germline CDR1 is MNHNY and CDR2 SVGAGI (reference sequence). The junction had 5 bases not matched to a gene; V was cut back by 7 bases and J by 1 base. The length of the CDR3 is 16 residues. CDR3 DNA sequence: TGTGCCAGCACCGATGGACTAGCGGGAGGCACAGATACGCAGTATTTT. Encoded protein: CASTDGLAGGTDTQYF.

Here the CDR3 reads CASSVAEYGYTF. DNA of the CDR3: TGTGCCAGCAGCGTAGCGGAGTATGGCTACACCTTC. The gene calls are TRBV9 and TRBJ1-2; no reliable D call. The germline gives CDR1 SGDLS, CDR2 YYNGEE. Trimming shortened V by 0 bases and J by 5 bases, and 5 bases separated the two germline ends. This CDR3 comprises 12 residues.

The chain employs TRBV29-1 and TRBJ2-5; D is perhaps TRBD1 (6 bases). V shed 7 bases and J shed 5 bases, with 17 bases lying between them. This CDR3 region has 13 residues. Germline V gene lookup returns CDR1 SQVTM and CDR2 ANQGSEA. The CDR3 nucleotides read TGCAGCGCTCCCACAGGGTCAAGGGAGACCCAGTACTTC. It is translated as CSAPTGSRETQYF.

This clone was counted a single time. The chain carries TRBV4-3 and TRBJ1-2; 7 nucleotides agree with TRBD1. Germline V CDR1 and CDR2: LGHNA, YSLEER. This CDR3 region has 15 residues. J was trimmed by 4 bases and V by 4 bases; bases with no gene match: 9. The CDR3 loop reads CASSPDRDRIYGYTF. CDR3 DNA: TGCGCCAGCAGCCCCGACAGGGATCGGATCTATGGCTACACCTTC.

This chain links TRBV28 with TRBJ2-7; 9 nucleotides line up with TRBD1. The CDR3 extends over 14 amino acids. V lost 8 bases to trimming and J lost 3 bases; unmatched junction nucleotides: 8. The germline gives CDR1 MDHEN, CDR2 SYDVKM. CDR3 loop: CASRTGGARYEQYF. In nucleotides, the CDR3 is TGTGCCAGCCGAACAGGGGGCGCTCGCTACGAGCAGTACTTC.